One and the same sample provided the 5 T cell receptor beta chains below, sequenced in a study of T cell responses to AZD1222 COVID-19 vaccine. Profiled with immunoSEQ multiplex PCR; TCRdb holds only in-frame clones, not every one. The profile shows about 130,000 clones, 85% to 95% of them singletons. Sample: peripheral blood, taken 28 days after the second AZD1222 dose. These receptors all stem from an adult who received the AZD1222 COVID-19 vaccine.

This chain connects TRBV6-2 or TRBV6-3 to TRBJ1-2, with D hard to call. Germline V lookup: CDR1 MNHEY, CDR2 SVGEGT. This CDR3 spans 14 amino acids. The V gene lost 6 bases and the J gene lost 5 bases, with 16 bases spanning the gap. CDR3 region: CASRPRRVFYGYTF. CDR3 bases: TGTGCCAGCAGGCCTCGGAGGGTATTTTATGGCTACACCTTC.

This clone appeared a single time. The chain recombines TRBV10-3 with TRBJ1-1; 10 bases align to TRBD1. CDR3 length equals 13 residues. Germline V gives CDR1 ENHRY, CDR2 SYGVKD. V gave up 8 bases and J gave up 1 base; unmatched junction bases: 1. The CDR3 DNA reads TGTGCCATCGGGACAGGGGAGAACACTGAAGCTTTCTTT. Protein product: CAIGTGENTEAFF.

This clone occurred a few times. The CDR3 DNA sequence: TGTGCCAGTAGTACCGCGAAGGCAGGGGGACGTTATGGCTACACCTTC. It yields the protein CASSTAKAGGRYGYTF. The rearrangement uses TRBV19 and TRBJ1-2, with 7 bases aligning to TRBD1. CDR3 length equals 16 residues. V lost 4 bases and J lost 5; bases outside the gene matches: 13. Germline V gene data show CDR1 as LNHDA and CDR2 as SQIVND (reference sequence).

The chain uses TRBV11-2 and TRBJ2-1, with D hard to call. Germline lookup yields CDR1 SGHAT and CDR2 FQNNGV. With 8 bases removed from V and 4 bases from J, the gap between germline ends came to 9 bases. This CDR3 contains 12 residues. The CDR3 protein is CASGGWYNEQFF. CDR3 bases: TGTGCCAGCGGCGGATGGTACAATGAGCAGTTCTTC.

This chain's CDR3 is CAWSGQGLQPQHF. The CDR3 region has the DNA TGTGCCTGGAGTGGACAGGGGCTTCAGCCCCAGCATTTT. The rearrangement uses TRBV30 and TRBJ1-5; 8 bases match TRBD1. J lost 6 bases, V lost 1 base, and 2 bases had no gene match. Looked up from germline, CDR1 is GTSNPN and CDR2 is SVGIG (reference sequence). CDR3 length: 13 residues. Using reference TRBV30 and TRBJ1-5 for the parts outside the CDR3, the full variable domain is SQTIHQWPATLVQPVGSPLSLECTVEGTSNPNLYWYRQAAGRGLQLLFYSVGIGQISSEVPQNLSASRPQDRQFILSSKKLLLSDSGFYLCAWSGQGLQPQHFGDGTRLSIL.